This T cell receptor beta chain emerged from a study of shared clonotypes between healthy human individuals. Generated by immunoSEQ multiplex PCR, the TCRdb table keeps only in-frame clones and is missing some. The sample gives roughly 2.5 million clones, approximately 90% of which show up once; over 0.12% is in the top ten. Study-level findings and limits: Incomplete sequencing of sorted subsets was indicated by rarefaction despite large depth.

Those who donated were healthy HIV-negative adults, with no recent acute infections or vaccinations reported. All the donors were Caucasian adults who lived in Nashville, Tennessee. On this clone: Its antigen is not identified.

The TCR sequence derives from a man in his late teens or twenties in good health. The sequenced material came from naive CD4+ T cells sorted from blood. Subset meaning: CD45RA+ positively selected.

The CDR3 region is CASSLGGDIGEAFF. For the CDR3, the DNA is TGCGCCAGCAGCCTGGGGGGAGACATAGGGGAAGCTTTCTTT. The chain joins TRBV5-1 to TRBJ1-1; TRBD1 is a possible D gene (5 bases). Trimming cost V 4 bases and J 8 bases, with 18 bases left between them. CDR3 length: 14 residues. The germline CDR1 and CDR2 sequences are SGHRS and YFSETQ. The full variable domain, in which reference TRBV5-1 and TRBJ1-1 provide the parts outside the CDR3, is KAGVTQTPRYLIKTRGQQVTLSCSPISGHRSVSWYQQTPGQGLQFLFEYFSETQRNKGNFPGRFSGRQFSNSRSEMNVSTLELGDSALYLCASSLGGDIGEAFFGQGTRLTVV.